These 31 T cell receptor beta chains share one sample of origin, sequenced in a study of T-cell memory formation after mild COVID-19. A single record per CDR3 protein comes from TCRdb applying MiXCR to the 5' RACE reads. This table has about 150,000 distinct CDR3 sequences, around 13% appearing once. Sequencing was performed on PBMCs or a T cell subset sorted from them (not recorded which). The receptor set was obtained from an adult woman who had mild COVID-19 (a few samples of this study predate the infection). Cell type and time point are not known.

This chain uses TRBV4-1 with TRBJ2-7; D is perhaps TRBD2 (6 bases). Trimming cost V 1 base and J 2 bases, with 15 bases left between them. The CDR3 length is 16 residues. CDR1 MGHRA and CDR2 YSYEKL come from the germline V gene. CDR3 sequence reads: CASSQAAGSGTYEQYF. The CDR3, as DNA: TGCGCCAGCAGCCAAGCTGCGGGGTCCGGGACCTACGAGCAGTACTTC.

The J gene is TRBJ2-5, the V gene TRBV7-9; D perhaps matches TRBD1 (6 bases). The CDR3 has 14 residues. Trimming stripped 5 bases from V and 1 base from J, with 11 bases between. The germline CDR1 and CDR2 sequences are SEHNR and FQNEAQ (reference sequence). The CDR3 sequence: CASSPRDIQETQYF. CDR3 nucleotide sequence: TGTGCCAGCAGCCCCCGGGACATCCAAGAGACCCAGTACTTC.

This clonotype was picked up a small number of times. The CDR3 here is CASSTQTGGRRDEKLFF. In DNA form, the CDR3 reads TGTGCCAGCAGTACGCAGACAGGGGGGAGACGGGATGAAAAACTGTTTTTT. The V gene is TRBV6-2 or TRBV6-3, the J gene TRBJ1-4; 9 positions agree with TRBD1. The germline V gene has CDR1 MNHEY and CDR2 SVGEGT. With V trimmed by 5 bases and J by 6 bases, 13 bases remained unmatched. The CDR3 extends over 17 amino acids.

This clonotype was counted only a few times. The gene calls are TRBV3-1 and TRBJ1-2; no firm D call. CDR1 is LGHDT and CDR2 is YNNKEL in the germline V gene (reference sequence). This CDR3 contains 12 residues. Trimming took 5 bases from V and 7 from J, leaving 11 bases between them. This chain's CDR3 is CASSDKNRGYTF. The CDR3 coding sequence is TGTGCCAGCAGCGATAAGAATCGTGGCTACACCTTC.

The chain recombines TRBV5-4 with TRBJ2-3, with TRBD2 identical over 14 bases. After removal of 4 bases from V and 7 bases from J, the junction contained 5 bases not matched to a gene. CDR3 length equals 15 residues. Looked up from germline, CDR1 is SGHNT and CDR2 is YYREEE (reference sequence). The chain's CDR3 is CASSPRTSGRNTQYF. CDR3 DNA: TGTGCCAGCAGCCCCCGGACTAGCGGGAGGAATACGCAGTATTTT.

This clonotype has more than one count but fewer than ten. The chain uses TRBV7-9 and TRBJ2-3; the match to TRBD2 covers 8 bases. The CDR3 is 19 amino acids. Germline V gives CDR1 SEHNR, CDR2 FQNEAQ (reference sequence). The trim removed 1 base at V and 1 base at J, leaving 13 bases unmatched. The CDR3 protein is CASSLEDRGGLRGTDTQYF. The CDR3 DNA reads as TGTGCCAGCAGCTTAGAGGACCGGGGGGGTCTCCGGGGCACAGATACGCAGTATTTT.

In this sample, this clonotype turned up a few times. V gene TRBV3-1 combines with J gene TRBJ1-6; D is undetermined. The CDR3 contains 17 residues. Germline V lookup: CDR1 LGHDT, CDR2 YNNKEL (reference sequence). The germline V and J ends were trimmed by 4 bases and 0 bases, with 13 bases remaining between them. DNA for the CDR3: TGTGCCAGCAGCCCCGACCCTAGGAGCTCCTATAATTCACCCCTCCACTTT. It yields the protein CASSPDPRSSYNSPLHF.

This clonotype is classed as medium-sized. The chain carries TRBV18 and TRBJ2-1, with D perhaps matching TRBD1 or TRBD2 (5 bases each). The CDR3 consists of 17 residues. V was cut by 3 bases and J by 2 bases, with 17 bases left in between. Germline CDR1 and CDR2: KGHSH and LQKENI. For the CDR3, the DNA is TGTGCCAGCTCACCTCAGACCGGGACGGATCCCTACAATGAGCAGTTCTTC. Its translation is CASSPQTGTDPYNEQFF.

The chain employs TRBV24-1 and TRBJ2-1, with unresolved D. CDR3 length equals 17 residues. Germline assignment: CDR1 KGHDR and CDR2 SFDVKD. The germline V and J ends were trimmed by 3 bases and 8 bases, with 22 bases remaining between them. CDR3 region: CATSDPRQAARIDEQFF. DNA of the CDR3: TGTGCCACCAGTGATCCCAGGCAGGCCGCACGTATAGATGAGCAGTTCTTC.

A few counts support this clonotype. This chain links TRBV4-3 with TRBJ2-3, with 8 bases lining up with TRBD1. In germline, CDR1 is LGHNA, CDR2 YSLEER. The CDR3 contains 15 residues. Losses at the gene ends were 3 bases for V and 4 bases for J; bases not matched to a gene: 6. The CDR3 DNA follows: TGCGCCAGCAGCCAGGACAGGGAAGGCGCAGATACGCAGTATTTT. Protein: CASSQDREGADTQYF.

This clonotype was seen only a few times. The rearrangement uses TRBV6-5 and TRBJ1-2; weak D call: TRBD1 (5 bases). CDR1 MNHEY and CDR2 SVGAGI come from the germline V gene. The CDR3 has 11 residues. Trimming stripped 8 bases from V and 11 bases from J, with 15 bases between. CDR3 bases: TGTGCCAGCTTTGGAGGGACGGGGTACACCTTC. Protein: CASFGGTGYTF.

The chain links TRBV5-1 to TRBJ2-7, with D perhaps matching TRBD1 or TRBD2 (5 bases each). The CDR3 has 13 amino acids. V was pared by 5 bases and J by 2 bases, with 11 bases between. CDR1 and CDR2 from the germline V gene are SGHRS and YFSETQ. For the CDR3, the DNA is TGCGCCAGCAGGTCCGGGGCCGCCTACGAGCAGTACTTC. Translation: CASRSGAAYEQYF.

The rearrangement uses TRBV19 and TRBJ1-6; 8 nucleotides line up with TRBD1. CDR3 length: 16 amino acids. The germline gives CDR1 LNHDA, CDR2 SQIVND (reference sequence). Trimming cost V 7 bases and J 2 bases; bases outside gene matches: 7. CDR3 in amino acids: CASNDRGRPYNSPLHF. The CDR3 nucleotides are TGTGCCAGTAACGACAGGGGAAGACCCTATAATTCACCCCTCCACTTT.

This clonotype was observed a few times. J is TRBJ2-7 and V is TRBV7-9; the match to TRBD2 covers 7 bases. V lost 3 bases and J lost 3; bases outside the gene matches: 14. The CDR3 runs to 17 residues. The germline V gene encodes CDR1 SEHNR and CDR2 FQNEAQ (reference sequence). The CDR3 nucleotides read TGTGCCAGCAGCTTTTATCTCGGTCAGGGAGGGCACTACGAGCAGTACTTC. This translates into CASSFYLGQGGHYEQYF.

This clonotype has a single count. The chain links TRBV27 to TRBJ1-2; TRBD1 agrees at 7 bases. The CDR3 contains 13 residues. CDR1 is MNHEY, CDR2 SMNVEV, per germline (reference sequence). J lost 2 bases, V lost 6 bases, and 3 bases had no gene match. CDR3 amino acids: CASSPQGNYGYTF. The CDR3 DNA follows: TGTGCCAGCAGCCCACAGGGGAACTATGGCTACACCTTC.

This chain uses TRBV7-2 with TRBJ2-3; the match to TRBD2 covers 14 bases. The J segment lost 5 bases and the V segment lost 6 bases, leaving 10 bases of the junction unmatched. This CDR3 contains 17 residues. CDR1 and CDR2 from the germline V gene are SGHTA and FQGNSA. CDR3 sequence (DNA): TGTGCCAGCAGAGACCCGGGACTAGCGGGAGCCCAAGATACGCAGTATTTT. It specifies CASRDPGLAGAQDTQYF. Variable domain in full (rest from reference TRBV7-2 and TRBJ2-3): GAGVSQSPSNKVTEKGKDVELRCDPISGHTALYWYRQSLGQGLEFLIYFQGNSAPDKSGLPSDRFSAERTGGSVSTLTIQRTQQEDSAVYLCASRDPGLAGAQDTQYFGPGTRLTVL.

The sample holds a few counts of this clonotype. This rearrangement joins TRBV20-1 to TRBJ2-3, with TRBD1 matching 9 bases. CDR3 size: 15 residues. Germline V lookup: CDR1 DFQATT, CDR2 SNEGSKA (reference sequence). J was trimmed by 5 bases and V by 6 bases; bases with no gene match: 12. CDR3 sequence reads: CSAESGQGSGDTQYF. The DNA of the CDR3 is TGCAGTGCCGAGTCGGGACAGGGTTCGGGAGATACGCAGTATTTT.

In its sample, this clonotype was seen a few times. The CDR3 region is CASSQDRTGGTSTDTQYF. Written as DNA, the CDR3 is TGCGCCAGCAGCCAAGATCGAACGGGAGGTACTAGCACAGATACGCAGTATTTT. The V call is TRBV4-3, the J call TRBJ2-3; 7 positions agree with TRBD2. Germline CDR1 LGHNA, CDR2 YSLEER. The CDR3 has 18 residues. J gave up 0 bases and V 0 bases, and 9 bases lay outside the gene matches.

This clonotype was counted a few times. The chain uses TRBV6-1 and TRBJ2-5; D may be TRBD1 (6 bases). The CDR3 covers 14 residues. The V gene lost 2 bases and the J gene lost 4 bases, with 11 bases spanning the gap. The germline V gene encodes CDR1 MNHNS and CDR2 SASEGT. As DNA, the CDR3 is TGTGCCAGCAGTGAATTAGGCAGGGGAGAGACCCAGTACTTC. It yields the protein CASSELGRGETQYF.

The V gene is TRBV29-1, the J gene TRBJ2-5, with D uncertain. Between the trimmed V and J ends, which lost 4 bases and 7 bases, there was a span of 16 bases. Germline CDR1 and CDR2: SQVTM and ANQGSEA. The CDR3 sequence is 13 residues long. CDR3 sequence reads: CSVVFRSPGTQYF. The CDR3 DNA reads TGCAGCGTTGTTTTCCGGTCCCCAGGGACCCAGTACTTC.

This clonotype was observed a handful of times. The V gene is TRBV29-1, the J gene TRBJ1-2, with TRBD1 as a possible D gene (5 bases). Between the trimmed V and J ends, which lost 7 bases and 6 bases, there was a span of 15 bases. The germline V gene has CDR1 SQVTM and CDR2 ANQGSEA. The CDR3 extends over 12 amino acids. The CDR3 region has the DNA TGCAGCGCCGCCCAGGGACGAGATGGCTACACCTTC. Amino acid sequence: CSAAQGRDGYTF.

The V call is TRBV13, the J call TRBJ2-1; D unclear. The CDR3 has 14 amino acids. The germline CDR1 and CDR2 sequences are PRHDT and FYEKMQ (reference sequence). Trimming pared 2 bases from V and 1 base from J, leaving 6 bases between. The CDR3 DNA reads as TGTGCCAGCAGCTTACAGCAATCCTACAATGAGCAGTTCTTC. It encodes CASSLQQSYNEQFF.

This clonotype was counted only a few times. The CDR3 region is CASSPETVSDNQPQHF. As DNA, the CDR3 is TGCGCCAGCAGCCCAGAGACAGTCAGCGACAATCAGCCCCAGCATTTT. The rearrangement links TRBV4-1 to TRBJ1-5; D might be TRBD1 (5 bases). Per germline, CDR1 MGHRA and CDR2 YSYEKL. V lost 4 bases and J 3 bases, leaving 16 bases between the germline ends. This CDR3 has 16 residues.

This clonotype has a handful of counts. The chain uses TRBV7-2 and TRBJ2-2; D unclear. V lost 2 bases to trimming and J lost 5 bases, with 6 bases between them. Germline CDR1 is SGHTA and CDR2 is FQGNSA. The CDR3 totals 13 residues. CDR3 nucleotides: TGTGCCAGCAGCTTATGGGGAACCGGGGAGCTGTTTTTT. This gives the protein CASSLWGTGELFF.

This clonotype was seen many times. The CDR3 region has the DNA TGCGCCAGCAGCGTCCGGGACAGGCCTGTTGAAGATACGCAGTATTTT. Translation gives CASSVRDRPVEDTQYF. The chain carries TRBV5-1 and TRBJ2-3; TRBD1 matches at 8 bases. The germline CDR1 and CDR2 sequences are SGHRS and YFSETQ. CDR3 size: 16 residues. With 4 bases clipped from V and 5 bases from J, the junction kept 12 bases outside the gene matches.

CDR3 protein: CATSGTSLAGGGADEQFF. The CDR3 nucleotides read TGTGCCACCAGTGGGACCTCACTAGCGGGAGGGGGGGCGGATGAGCAGTTCTTC. The chain recombines TRBV24-1 with TRBJ2-1; 13 positions match TRBD2. The CDR3 extends over 18 amino acids. The V and J ends lost 5 bases and 8 bases, in that order; junction bases with no gene match: 14. The germline V gene encodes CDR1 KGHDR and CDR2 SFDVKD.

Only a few counts were recorded for this clonotype. This chain connects TRBV3-1 to TRBJ2-7, with 9 positions matching TRBD1. Germline CDR1 is LGHDT and CDR2 is YNNKEL (reference sequence). After removal of 4 bases from V and 1 base from J, the junction contained 8 bases not matched to a gene. The CDR3 sequence is 16 residues long. The CDR3 here is CASSPSDRGRSYEQYF. CDR3 bases: TGTGCCAGCAGCCCCTCGGACAGGGGACGTTCCTACGAGCAGTACTTC.

A few counts support this clonotype. This sequence joins TRBV5-1 and TRBJ2-7; D possibly corresponds to TRBD2 (6 bases). The CDR3 is made up of 13 amino acids. The germline CDR1 and CDR2 sequences are SGHRS and YFSETQ. V was shortened by 4 bases and J by 3 bases, with 11 bases between the two germline ends. The CDR3 protein is CASSQGLHYEQYF. Written as DNA, the CDR3 is TGCGCCAGCAGCCAGGGACTCCACTACGAGCAGTACTTC.

The chain is built from TRBV3-1 and TRBJ2-1; the D gene could be TRBD1 or TRBD2 (5 bases each). Trimming cost V 1 base and J 8 bases, with 15 bases left between them. CDR3 length equals 15 residues. Germline CDR1 LGHDT, CDR2 YNNKEL (reference sequence). The chain's CDR3 is CASSQGGTAGDEQFF. The CDR3 coding sequence is TGTGCCAGCAGCCAAGGGGGGACCGCTGGGGATGAGCAGTTCTTC.

This clonotype was picked up many times. The rearrangement joins TRBV15 to TRBJ2-7, with 7 bases aligning to TRBD1. Trimming cost V 4 bases and J 4 bases; bases outside gene matches: 4. The CDR3 is 13 amino acids. The germline V gene encodes CDR1 LNHNV and CDR2 YYDKDF (reference sequence). The chain's CDR3 is CATSTDRRYEQYF. CDR3 in DNA: TGTGCCACCAGCACGGACAGGCGATACGAGCAGTACTTC.

This clonotype was found a few times. This chain uses TRBV30 with TRBJ2-2; D possibly corresponds to TRBD2 (6 bases). Trimming stripped 4 bases from V and 3 bases from J, with 12 bases between. The CDR3 totals 14 residues. Germline V gene data show CDR1 as GTSNPN and CDR2 as SVGIG (reference sequence). DNA of the CDR3: TGTGCCTGGAACAAAGGAGGGTACACCGGGGAGCTGTTTTTT. Translating it yields CAWNKGGYTGELFF.